This T cell receptor (beta chain) comes out of a study of blood T cell repertoires in COVID-19 (TCRdb year 2020). Study-wide context: Samples covering the acute and convalescent phases of COVID-19 were provided by collaborators in the United States, Italy and Spain. A de-identified subject ID, COVID-19 status, age in years and sex were almost always included in the sample metadata. Deeply sampled blood TCRbeta repertoires from subjects exposed to, actively infected with, or recovered from COVID-19 were included in the dataset. The repertoires were made available in a free public database intended to serve as a resource for research on the immune response to SARS-CoV-2. The prospective study material was composed of cDNA or gDNA derived from T cells, B-cell-depleted T cells, or PBMCs. The samples were drawn from two sources: the first 160 participants of the ongoing ImmuneRACE study, and some 1,300 subjects contributed by 6 global collaborators. HLA class I and class II types, where available, came from metadata supplied by the sample provider rather than from assay-based typing. Overall study outcomes, separate from this receptor: Clinical and demographic metadata were provided uncurated, with the amount varying by source and participant.

The germline V gene encodes CDR1 SGHVS and CDR2 FQNEAQ. V is shortened by 6 bases, J by 5 bases, and the region joining them spans 20 bases. Inclusive of the bounding cysteine and phenylalanine, the CDR3 is 17 residues long. This entry keeps only the CDR3 DNA: 51 bases, framed from base 1. To note about this clone: No cognate antigen has been identified for it. No quality values exist for individual bases; no much larger clone is one base distant.

Whole blood was collected in K2EDTA tubes by collaborating institutions according to the institutions' own protocols. For TCRbeta analysis, collaborators shipped samples in one of three forms: frozen whole blood, isolated PBMCs, or DNA extracted from either of those sample types. The immunoSEQ Assay, a bias-controlled multiplex PCR, was used to amplify TCRbeta CDR3 regions from genomic DNA. The original methods were these. The number of nucleated cells in each sample was estimated from the amplification of reference gene primers within the assay. To quantify the absolute abundance of each unique TCRbeta CDR3 rearrangement, sequence reads were collapsed and filtered. Productive Simpson clonality was computed per sample as the square root of Simpson's diversity index over productive rearrangements. As stored in TCRdb, this immuneACCESS dataset retains in-frame rearrangements with V and J assigned. A fraction of the clones does not appear; measured against another copy, unresolved V genes explain less than half of the discrepancy, and the remainder lacks a known reason. Clone size and the V and J calls come from that table; the DNA yielded D and trimming. The table for this sample lists around 120,000 clones; roughly 90% of them were counted only once. The top ten constitute approximately 8.1% of the sample.

This TCR came from a man aged 50-59 years with acute or convalescent COVID-19. The V and J segments used are TRBV7-8 and TRBJ1-6, with no D gene named confidently. Sequencing was done on a sample of peripheral blood. The nucleotide sequence is given as TGTGCCAGCAGGCAAGGACTGGGAGCAATTGATAATTCACCCCTCCACTTT. Translation gives CASRQGLGAIDNSPLHF.